Listed here are 26 T cell receptor beta chains from one sample, sequenced in a study of blood T cells in healthy people across ages. It was with a sample-barcoded 5' primer and a J-beta primer mix that a second PCR of roughly 7 to 12 cycles was run. TCRdb called the 5' RACE reads again in MiXCR, with one record for every CDR3 protein. The sample holds roughly 1.6 million distinct CDR3 sequences, about 32% seen once. The sequenced material came from blood. The source of these receptors is a woman in her 30s in good health.

The chain has TRBV20-1 and TRBJ2-5; the D is unclear. The germline gives CDR1 DFQATT, CDR2 SNEGSKA (reference sequence). Trimming removed 0 bases at V and 1 base at J, with 12 bases between. The CDR3 consists of 15 residues. The CDR3 nucleotides read TGCAGTGCTAGAGAGATGACCAAGGGCCAAGAGACCCAGTACTTC. This translates into CSAREMTKGQETQYF.

The genes are TRBV20-1 and TRBJ2-1, with TRBD2 matching 7 bases. Per germline, CDR1 DFQATT and CDR2 SNEGSKA (reference sequence). The CDR3 runs to 15 residues. The J segment lost 6 bases and the V segment lost 1 base, leaving 9 bases of the junction unmatched. Here the CDR3 DNA reads TGCAGTGCTAGAGGATCTAAGGGACTACGCAATGAGCAGTTCTTC. Encoded protein: CSARGSKGLRNEQFF.

A word on this clonotype: Possible read error: a much larger clone is one base away. The V gene is TRBV29-1, the J gene TRBJ2-5, with 9 bases aligning to TRBD1. Near its end, the DNA agrees better with TRBJ2-7, so the J call may be wrong. Germline V gives CDR1 SQVTM, CDR2 ANQGSEA. This CDR3 is built from 13 residues. CDR3 protein: CSASFRQGDEQYF. DNA of the CDR3: TGCAGCGCTAGTTTTAGACAGGGGGACGAGCAGTACTTC.

The V and J genes are TRBV5-1 and TRBJ2-7, with D maybe TRBD1 (6 bases). Trimming removed 5 bases at V and 5 bases at J, with 8 bases between. The CDR3 runs to 11 residues. The germline V gene has CDR1 SGHRS and CDR2 YFSETQ. CDR3 sequence (DNA): TGCGCCAGCAGGACAGGTCACGAGCAGTACTTC. It yields the protein CASRTGHEQYF.

This clonotype was observed at least ten times. The chain joins TRBV6-1 to TRBJ2-3; D ambiguous. CDR3 length: 13 amino acids. Trimming removed 5 bases from V and 6 bases from J, with 12 bases in between. Germline-derived CDR1 and CDR2 are MNHNS and SASEGT. CDR3 in amino acids: CASSFGGRDTQYF. CDR3 sequence (DNA): TGTGCCAGCAGTTTTGGCGGTCGGGATACGCAGTATTTT.

This clonotype came up a few times. The chain recombines TRBV6-5 with TRBJ2-7; the D is unclear. The CDR3 runs to 14 residues. Germline values: CDR1 MNHEY, CDR2 SVGAGI. V was pared by 9 bases and J by 0 bases, with 15 bases between. CDR3 in amino acids: CASRITVSSYEQYF. The CDR3 DNA sequence: TGTGCCAGTAGGATAACAGTCAGCTCCTACGAGCAGTACTTC.

This clonotype appeared a few times. The J gene is TRBJ2-1, the V gene TRBV9; 10 nucleotides match TRBD2. The CDR3 sequence is 16 residues long. With 3 bases clipped from V and 3 bases from J, the junction kept 6 bases outside the gene matches. The germline CDR1 and CDR2 sequences are SGDLS and YYNGEE. The CDR3 sequence: CASSAVTSGFYNEQFF. The CDR3 DNA reads as TGTGCCAGCAGCGCCGTGACTAGCGGGTTCTACAATGAGCAGTTCTTC. Based on the CDR3 plus reference TRBV9 and TRBJ2-1, the full variable domain is DSGVTQTPKHLITATGQRVTLRCSPRSGDLSVYWYQQSLDQGLQFLIQYYNGEERAKGNILERFSAQQFPDLHSELNLSSLELGDSALYFCASSAVTSGFYNEQFFGPGTRLTVL.

This clonotype was seen a handful of times. The chain has TRBV7-6 and TRBJ2-1, with D perhaps TRBD2 (6 bases). Germline V gene lookup returns CDR1 SGHVS and CDR2 FNYEAQ. The germline V and J ends were trimmed by 7 bases and 1 base, with 23 bases remaining between them. CDR3 length: 18 residues. The CDR3 reads CASTPFGAGKDSYNEQFF. The DNA for the CDR3 is TGTGCCAGCACCCCGTTCGGGGCGGGAAAGGATTCCTACAATGAGCAGTTCTTC.

The chain recombines TRBV30 with TRBJ1-2, with D hard to call. Germline V gene data show CDR1 as GTSNPN and CDR2 as SVGIG (reference sequence). CDR3 length: 13 amino acids. V lost 0 bases and J 3 bases, leaving 8 bases between the germline ends. CDR3 bases: TGTGCCTGGAGTGTTGCAGGATACTATGGCTACACCTTC. It codes for CAWSVAGYYGYTF.

This clonotype has just a few counts. J is TRBJ2-1 and V is TRBV19, with D possibly TRBD2 on 5 matching bases. CDR1 is LNHDA, CDR2 SQIVND, per germline (reference sequence). V gave up 1 base and J gave up 5 bases, with 9 bases separating them. This CDR3 contains 14 residues. CDR3 sequence (DNA): TGTGCCAGTAGTATAGGGCTAGCTGACAATGAGCAGTTCTTC. Translating it yields CASSIGLADNEQFF.

As for this clonotype: An end of the junction does not agree with germline; a read error may underlie this. The V gene is TRBV20-1, the J gene TRBJ2-5, with 10 bases matching TRBD2. There are 15 residues in the CDR3. Germline values: CDR1 DFQATT, CDR2 SNEGSKA (reference sequence). CDR3 bases: TGCAGTGCTCGTGAACTAGCGGGGTCCCAAGAGGCCCAGTACTTC. This translates into CSARELAGSQEAQYF.

The sample holds a few counts of this clonotype. V gene TRBV11-2 combines with J gene TRBJ2-5; 7 bases are a match to TRBD2. V lost 4 bases to trimming and J lost 3 bases; unmatched junction nucleotides: 14. The CDR3 consists of 17 residues. Germline CDR1 and CDR2: SGHAT and FQNNGV. In nucleotides, the CDR3 is TGTGCCAGCAGCTCCACAACGCCGGGAGGCAGCGAAGAGACCCAGTACTTC. Encoded protein: CASSSTTPGGSEETQYF.

This clonotype has ten or more counts. This chain uses TRBV4-1 with TRBJ2-1, with TRBD2 matching over 8 bases. The CDR3 covers 13 residues. V was pared by 4 bases and J by 7 bases, with 3 bases of the junction left unmatched. The germline CDR1 and CDR2 sequences are MGHRA and YSYEKL. The CDR3 is CASSPPGGNEQFF. The CDR3 region has the DNA TGCGCCAGCAGCCCTCCGGGGGGGAATGAGCAGTTCTTC.

This chain connects TRBV4-1 to TRBJ2-7, with D tentatively TRBD2 (6 bases). V lost 2 bases to trimming and J lost 7 bases, with 15 bases between them. CDR1 and CDR2 from the germline V gene are MGHRA and YSYEKL. There are 14 residues in the CDR3. DNA for the CDR3: TGCGCCAGCAGCCAAACTGACGCGGCGGGGGAGCAGTACTTC. Translation gives CASSQTDAAGEQYF.

The rearrangement joins TRBV27 to TRBJ1-3; D call uncertain. V was pared by 8 bases and J by 7 bases, with 3 bases between. CDR1 is MNHEY and CDR2 is SMNVEV in the germline V gene (reference sequence). This CDR3 is built from 9 residues. The CDR3 region is CASLNTIYF. In DNA form, the CDR3 reads TGTGCCAGCCTTAACACCATATATTTT.

This chain uses TRBV12-3 or TRBV12-4 with TRBJ1-2; tentative D call: TRBD1 (6 bases). V was shortened by 11 bases and J by 4 bases, with 14 bases between the two germline ends. The CDR3 consists of 12 residues. The CDR3 reads CAGTGFGYGYTF. The CDR3 DNA sequence: TGTGCCGGCACAGGGTTCGGCTATGGCTACACCTTC.

The chain links TRBV5-1 to TRBJ2-5; D perhaps matches TRBD2 (6 bases). The CDR3 is 13 amino acids. Germline V CDR1 and CDR2: SGHRS, YFSETQ. Trimming removed 0 bases at V and 11 bases at J, with 14 bases between. The CDR3 loop is CASSLEARGEQYF. In DNA form, the CDR3 reads TGCGCCAGCAGCTTGGAGGCCCGCGGGGAGCAGTACTTC.

Note on this clonotype: A much larger clone differs from this one at a single base, so this may be a read error. The chain is built from TRBV27 and TRBJ1-2, with TRBD1 as a possible D gene (5 bases). This CDR3 contains 14 residues. The germline V gene encodes CDR1 MNHEY and CDR2 SMNVEV (reference sequence). V was cut by 5 bases and J by 4 bases, with 14 bases left in between. The CDR3 DNA is TGTGCCAGCAGTATAGATTCTGGGGGCTATGGCTACACCTTC. It translates to CASSIDSGGYGYTF.

J is TRBJ1-1 and V is TRBV12-3 or TRBV12-4; D may be TRBD1 (5 bases). This CDR3 has 16 amino acids. V was cut by 5 bases and J by 7 bases, with 23 bases left in between. The CDR3 region is CASSPSGGRGLNEAFF. CDR3 bases: TGTGCCAGCAGTCCCTCTGGGGGGAGGGGTTTAAATGAAGCTTTCTTT.

The chain is built from TRBV5-6 and TRBJ2-6, with a weak D call TRBD2 (5 bases). The germline CDR1 and CDR2 sequences are SGHDT and YYEEEE. The CDR3 sequence is 18 residues long. The V end was cut by 2 bases, the J end by 2 bases, with 17 bases between. CDR3 nucleotide sequence: TGTGCCAGCAGCTTTCTGGGTTTTGGGAGCCCTGGGGCCAACGTCCTGACTTTC. This encodes CASSFLGFGSPGANVLTF.

This clonotype was seen ten or more times. The rearrangement uses TRBV12-3 or TRBV12-4 and TRBJ1-2; D may be TRBD1 (5 bases). CDR3 length: 12 residues. V was pared by 8 bases and J by 7 bases, with 14 bases between. CDR3 protein: CASSLRDRGYTF. The CDR3 nucleotides are TGTGCCAGCTCTTTACGGGACCGTGGCTACACCTTC.

This clonotype was seen more than once but under ten times. The V call is TRBV20-1, the J call TRBJ2-2; TRBD2 matches at 10 bases. The CDR3 is 14 residues long. In germline, CDR1 is DFQATT, CDR2 SNEGSKA (reference sequence). Trimming took 4 bases from V and 7 from J; bases not matched to a gene: 6. CDR3 region: CSATSGRALGELFF. DNA for the CDR3: TGCAGTGCTACAAGCGGGAGGGCCCTCGGGGAGCTGTTTTTT.

The rearrangement joins TRBV7-9 to TRBJ2-7; 8 bases are shared with TRBD1. J gave up 7 bases and V 5 bases, and 13 bases lay outside the gene matches. The CDR3 loop spans 15 amino acids. Germline V CDR1 and CDR2: SEHNR, FQNEAQ (reference sequence). CDR3 amino acids: CASSHTGTGGREQYF. CDR3 coding DNA: TGTGCCAGCAGCCACACCGGGACAGGTGGTCGGGAGCAGTACTTC.

This clonotype has just a few counts. This chain joins TRBV6-5 and TRBJ2-7, with D possibly being TRBD2 (5 bases). The V gene's germline CDR1 is MNHEY and CDR2 SVGAGI. CDR3 size: 13 residues. Deletions cut 2 bases from V and 3 bases from J, with 8 bases between. The CDR3: CASSYGSRYEQYF. CDR3 coding DNA: TGTGCCAGCAGTTACGGGAGCCGCTACGAGCAGTACTTC.

V usage is TRBV6-5 and J usage is TRBJ2-2, with 8 bases matching TRBD2. With V trimmed by 3 bases and J by 4 bases, 4 bases remained unmatched. CDR3 size: 15 residues. Germline CDR1 MNHEY, CDR2 SVGAGI. CDR3 loop: CASSYLAGGTGELFF. For the CDR3, the DNA is TGTGCCAGCAGTTATCTCGCGGGAGGCACCGGGGAGCTGTTTTTT.

The chain links TRBV30 to TRBJ2-6, with D hard to call. V shed 5 bases and J shed 9 bases, with 11 bases lying between them. Germline values: CDR1 GTSNPN, CDR2 SVGIG (reference sequence). This CDR3 is built from 12 residues. CDR3 residues: CAWGVHINVLTF. CDR3 sequence (DNA): TGTGCCTGGGGGGTCCACATCAACGTCCTGACTTTC.